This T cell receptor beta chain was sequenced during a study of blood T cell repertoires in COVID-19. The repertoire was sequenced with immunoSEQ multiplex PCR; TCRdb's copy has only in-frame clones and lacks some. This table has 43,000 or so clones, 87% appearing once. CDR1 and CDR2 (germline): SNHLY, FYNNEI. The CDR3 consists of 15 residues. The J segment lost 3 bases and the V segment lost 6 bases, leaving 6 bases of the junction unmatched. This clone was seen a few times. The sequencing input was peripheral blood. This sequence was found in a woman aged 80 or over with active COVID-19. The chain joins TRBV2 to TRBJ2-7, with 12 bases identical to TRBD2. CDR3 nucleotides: TGTGCCAGCAGGGCCACTAGCGGGGGGAACTACGAGCAGTACTTC. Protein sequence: CASRATSGGNYEQYF.